This T cell receptor (beta chain) was documented in a study of post-analysis software for immune sequencing data. The overall study: In terms of disease course, relapsing-remitting, secondary progressive and progressive-relapsing multiple sclerosis were included. Study outcomes and limitations: Samples from one preparation batch, clustered by F measure, grouped strongly together. Controls showed lower frequencies than patients for five TRBV segments, and TRBV5-6, TRBV5-1 and TRBV20-1 were among these. Those with multiple sclerosis, the patient group, showed significantly lower normalized Chao1 diversity than controls.

Trimming shortened V by 6 bases and J by 4 bases, and 20 bases separated the two germline ends. Germline V CDR1 and CDR2: DFQATT, SNEGSKA (reference sequence). This CDR3 contains 15 residues. The TCR beta cDNA libraries carried unique molecular identifiers. With about 1 to 11 million T cells as the source, a few hundred thousand cDNA molecules resulted. TCRdb used MiXCR to reprocess the PCR reads, holding one entry per CDR3 protein. Among some 700,000 distinct CDR3 sequences listed, approximately 59% were seen once. A remark on this clonotype: Its antigen is currently unknown.

This chain links TRBV20-1 with TRBJ2-3; D might be TRBD2 (5 bases). This receptor was obtained from a girl aged 2-10 years with multiple sclerosis. Sequencing was performed on blood. CDR3 nucleotides: TGCAGTGCCCTCGGGAACGCCCCAGACCCAGATACGCAGTATTTT. Its translation is CSALGNAPDPDTQYF.